A selection of T cell receptor beta chains follows, all from one sample in a study of T cells in Graves' hyperthyroidism and ophthalmopathy. MiXCR was run by TCRdb on the multiplex PCR reads, yielding one entry per CDR3 protein. This sample has fewer than 250,000 distinct CDR3 sequences, with 17% found just once. Sequencing input: blood. Receptors originate from a man in his fifties or sixties with Graves' hyperthyroidism. The CDR3 runs from the conserved cysteine through the conserved F or W. A D gene is named only where the DNA matches it firmly. Size values are once, few and many counts, or a class for expanded clones, and some rows have none.

D	V	length	J	size	DNA	CDR3
-	TRBV20-1	12	TRBJ2-3	many	TGCAGTGCTTCTGACCCGGCAGATACGCAGTATTTT	CSASDPADTQYF
TRBD1	TRBV16	15	TRBJ2-7	-	TGTGCCAGCAGCCCCCGTGGGACAGGGGACCACGAGCAGTACTTC	CASSPRGTGDHEQYF
-	TRBV9	13	TRBJ2-1	few	TGTGCCAGCAGCGTGTACGGGGGCAATGAGCAGTTCTTC	CASSVYGGNEQFF
-	TRBV2	17	TRBJ2-7	many	TGTGCCGGCCAGACAGGGGATACAATAGCGGGAGAGGACGAGCAGTACTTC	CAGQTGDTIAGEDEQYF
-	TRBV20-1	13	TRBJ2-7	many	TGCAGTTTGGAGAGGGGCAGTACCTACGAGCAGTACTTC	CSLERGSTYEQYF
-	TRBV20-1	17	TRBJ2-1	many	TGCAGTGCTGTTACTCTCCCCGGGACTTTCGGTCGGGATGAGCAGTTCTTC	CSAVTLPGTFGRDEQFF
-	TRBV20-1	12	TRBJ1-2	many	TGCAGTGCTAGATCAAGCACCTATGGCTACACCTTC	CSARSSTYGYTF
TRBD1	TRBV11-3	14	TRBJ2-2	-	TGTGCCAGCAGCGGACAGGGGAAGGTCGGGGAGCTGTTTTTT	CASSGQGKVGELFF
-	TRBV28	13	TRBJ1-3	few	TGTGCCAGCAGTGCCCGGTCTGGAAACACCATATATTTT	CASSARSGNTIYF
-	TRBV7-2	17	TRBJ2-2	many	TGTGCCAGCAGCTTATCCGGGACTTTCGCGAACACCGGGGAGCTGTTTTTT	CASSLSGTFANTGELFF
TRBD2	TRBV28	19	TRBJ2-7	many	TGTGCCAGCAGTTTTCTCGGCGGGAGGGCCGGGACAAACTCCTACGAGCAGTACTTC	CASSFLGGRAGTNSYEQYF
TRBD1	TRBV5-1	15	TRBJ2-7	-	TGCGCCAGCAGCCGCCGGACAGGGTTGAGTTACGAGCAGTACTTC	CASSRRTGLSYEQYF
TRBD1	TRBV24-1	14	TRBJ2-5	many	TGTGCCACCAGTGACTGGGACAGCGGAGAGACCCAGTACTTC	CATSDWDSGETQYF
-	TRBV12-3/TRBV12-4	14	TRBJ2-5	many	TGTGCCAGCAGTTTGGGGCAGGGACAAGAGACCCAGTACTTC	CASSLGQGQETQYF
-	TRBV20-1	14	TRBJ2-1	many	TGCAGTGCTATGGGAACTGGGTCCTACAATGAGCAGTTCTTC	CSAMGTGSYNEQFF
-	TRBV7-9	13	TRBJ2-5	many	TGTGCCAGCAGCTTCCCAGGGGATGAGACCCAGTACTTC	CASSFPGDETQYF
-	TRBV7-9	14	TRBJ2-1	many	TGTGCCAGCAGCTTTCTGGACAAGTACAATGAGCAGTTCTTC	CASSFLDKYNEQFF
-	TRBV7-2	14	TRBJ2-7	many	TGTGCCAGCAGCTTAGCGGCGGGATTCTACGAGCAGTACTTC	CASSLAAGFYEQYF
-	TRBV19	14	TRBJ1-1	-	TGTGCCAGTAGTATAGAGGCTGCTAGCACTGAAGCTCTCTTT	CASSIEAASTEALF
-	TRBV27	14	TRBJ1-5	many	TGTGCCAGCAGTCCTTTTGGGTTTGGGCAGCCCCAGCATTTT	CASSPFGFGQPQHF
-	TRBV20-1	13	TRBJ1-6	-	TGCAGTGCTCCTCTTAACCTCAATTCACCCCTCCACTTT	CSAPLNLNSPLHF
TRBD1	TRBV7-2	12	TRBJ1-5	-	TGTGCCAGCAGCATGACAGGGCCGCCCCAGCATTTT	CASSMTGPPQHF
-	TRBV28	12	TRBJ1-1	many	TGTGCCAGCCACTCCTTGAACACTGAAGCTTTCTTT	CASHSLNTEAFF
TRBD2	TRBV10-2	17	TRBJ2-2	-	TGCGCCAGCAGGGGGACTAGCGGGAGGCCCAACACCGGGGAGCTGTTTTTT	CASRGTSGRPNTGELFF
TRBD1	TRBV5-6	16	TRBJ2-1	-	TGTGCCAGCAGCCAGGGGACAGGGGGTTTCTACAATGAGCAGTTCTTC	CASSQGTGGFYNEQFF
-	TRBV5-1	15	TRBJ2-2	many	TGCGCCAGCAGCCCGCTCTCAGTGAACACCGGGGAGCTGTTTTTT	CASSPLSVNTGELFF
-	TRBV12-3/TRBV12-4	13	TRBJ1-1	many	TGTGCCAGCAGTTTATCGGACTACACTGAAGCTTTCTTT	CASSLSDYTEAFF
-	TRBV28	14	TRBJ2-7	many	TGTGCCAGCAGTTTAAGAGGGAAGGGCTACGAGCAGTACTTC	CASSLRGKGYEQYF
-	TRBV20-1	15	TRBJ1-1	many	TGCAGTGCTAGAGAATTCGGGGACGGGAACACTGAAGCTTTCTTT	CSAREFGDGNTEAFF
-	TRBV18	14	TRBJ2-5	many	TGTGCCAGCTCAACCGACAAAGGAGGGGAGACCCAGTACTTC	CASSTDKGGETQYF
TRBD2	TRBV19	18	TRBJ2-1	-	TGTGCCAGTAAGGCCCTCGGAAGCGGGAGCTGGTCCTACAATGAGCAGTTCTTC	CASKALGSGSWSYNEQFF
TRBD2	TRBV6-1	18	TRBJ2-2	many	TGTGCCAGCAGTTATTTTCTAGCGGGAGGGCCGTTAGGCGGGGAGCTGTTTTTT	CASSYFLAGGPLGGELFF
TRBD1	TRBV28	15	TRBJ2-1	medium-sized	TGTGCCAGCAGACCGGACAGGGAAACCTACAATGAGCAGTTCTTC	CASRPDRETYNEQFF
-	TRBV12-3/TRBV12-4	12	TRBJ2-2	-	TGTGCCAGCAGTTTGATGCCCGGGGAGCTGTTTTTT	CASSLMPGELFF
TRBD1	TRBV12-3/TRBV12-4	15	TRBJ1-5	many	TGTGCCAGCAGCCGGACAGGGGATAGCAATCAGCCCCAGCATTTT	CASSRTGDSNQPQHF
-	TRBV7-2	13	TRBJ2-3	-	TGTGCCAGCAGAACCCAGCTGGGAGATACGCAGTATTTT	CASRTQLGDTQYF
-	TRBV6-5	15	TRBJ2-1	few	TGTGCCAGCAGCCGCCTCGGGAATAACTACAATGAGCAGTTCTTC	CASSRLGNNYNEQFF
-	TRBV20-1	15	TRBJ1-2	many	TGCAGTGCTCCCGTCGTCCCGGGCCAGGGCTATGGCTACACCTTC	CSAPVVPGQGYGYTF